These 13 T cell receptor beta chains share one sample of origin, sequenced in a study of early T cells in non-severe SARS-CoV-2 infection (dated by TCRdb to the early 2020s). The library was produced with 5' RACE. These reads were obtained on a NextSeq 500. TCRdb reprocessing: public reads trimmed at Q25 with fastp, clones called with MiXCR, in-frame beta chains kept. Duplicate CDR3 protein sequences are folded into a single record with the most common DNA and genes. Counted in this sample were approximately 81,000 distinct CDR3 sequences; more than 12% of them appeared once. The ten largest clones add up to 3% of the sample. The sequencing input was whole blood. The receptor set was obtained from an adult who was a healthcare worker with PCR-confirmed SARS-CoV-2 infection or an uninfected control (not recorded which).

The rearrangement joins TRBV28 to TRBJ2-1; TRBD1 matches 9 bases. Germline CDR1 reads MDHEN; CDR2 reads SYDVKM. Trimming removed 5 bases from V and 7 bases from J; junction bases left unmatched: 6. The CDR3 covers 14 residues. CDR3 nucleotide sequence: TGTGCCAGCAGTAGGGACAGGGAACGGAATGAGCAGTTCTTC. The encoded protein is CASSRDRERNEQFF.

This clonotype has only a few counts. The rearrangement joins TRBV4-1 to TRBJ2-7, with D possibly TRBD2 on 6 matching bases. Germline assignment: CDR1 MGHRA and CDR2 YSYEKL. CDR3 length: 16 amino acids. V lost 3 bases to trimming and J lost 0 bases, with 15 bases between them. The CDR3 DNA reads TGCGCCAGCAGCCAGGCCGAGGAGGGGCTCTCCTACGAGCAGTACTTC. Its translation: CASSQAEEGLSYEQYF.

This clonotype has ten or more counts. The CDR3 DNA follows: TGTGCCGGAGGTCACAGGGGAATGCACAATGAGCAGTTCTTC. Amino acids: CAGGHRGMHNEQFF. The V and J genes are TRBV6-4 and TRBJ2-1, with 7 positions matching TRBD1. Losses at the gene ends were 11 bases for V and 5 bases for J; bases not matched to a gene: 12. The CDR3 is made up of 14 amino acids. Looked up from germline, CDR1 is MRHNA and CDR2 is SNTAGT.

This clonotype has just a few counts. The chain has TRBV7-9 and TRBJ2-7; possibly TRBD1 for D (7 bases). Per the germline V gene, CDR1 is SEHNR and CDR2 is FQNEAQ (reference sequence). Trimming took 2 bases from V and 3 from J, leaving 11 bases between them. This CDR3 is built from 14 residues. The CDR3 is CASSLRQGGYEQYF. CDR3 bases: TGTGCCAGCAGCTTAAGGCAGGGGGGCTACGAGCAGTACTTC.

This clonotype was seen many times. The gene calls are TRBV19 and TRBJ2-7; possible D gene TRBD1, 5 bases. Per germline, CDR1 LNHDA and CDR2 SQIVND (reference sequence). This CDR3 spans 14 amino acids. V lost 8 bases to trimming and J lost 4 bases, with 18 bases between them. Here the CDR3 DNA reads TGTGCCAGTGAAGGGCCGGACACGAAGTACGAGCAGTACTTC. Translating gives CASEGPDTKYEQYF. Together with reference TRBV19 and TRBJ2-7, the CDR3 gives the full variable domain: DGGITQSPKYLFRKEGQNVTLSCEQNLNHDAMYWYRQDPGQGLRLIYYSQIVNDFQKGDIAEGYSVSREKKESFPLTVTSAQKNPTAFYLCASEGPDTKYEQYFGPGTRLTVT.

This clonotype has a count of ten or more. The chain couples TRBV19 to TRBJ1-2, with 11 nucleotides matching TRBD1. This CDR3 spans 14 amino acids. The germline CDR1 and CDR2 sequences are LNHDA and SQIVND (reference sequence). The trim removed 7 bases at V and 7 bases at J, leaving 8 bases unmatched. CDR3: CASKLDRGRLGYTF. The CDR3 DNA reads TGTGCCAGTAAGCTGGACAGGGGGCGTCTTGGCTACACCTTC.

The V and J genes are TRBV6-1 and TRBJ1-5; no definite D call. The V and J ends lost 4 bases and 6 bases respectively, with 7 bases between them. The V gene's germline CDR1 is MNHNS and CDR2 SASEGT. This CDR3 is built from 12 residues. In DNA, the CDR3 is TGTGCCAGCAGTGCAGTGCTTCAGCCCCAGCATTTT. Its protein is CASSAVLQPQHF.

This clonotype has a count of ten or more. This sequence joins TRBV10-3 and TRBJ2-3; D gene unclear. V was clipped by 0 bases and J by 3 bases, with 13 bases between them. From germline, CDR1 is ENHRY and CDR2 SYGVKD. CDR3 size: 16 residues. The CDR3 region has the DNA TGTGCCATCAGTGAGTCTGGGTTGTTGTGGACAGATACGCAGTATTTT. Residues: CAISESGLLWTDTQYF.

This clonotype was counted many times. The CDR3 DNA sequence: TGTGCCAGCAGCCCCGGTGATGCGATCCAAGAGACCCAGTACTTC. This gives the protein CASSPGDAIQETQYF. The chain joins TRBV6-2 or TRBV6-3 to TRBJ2-5; D unclear. This CDR3 is 15 amino acids long. Germline CDR1 and CDR2: MNHEY and SVGEGT. V dropped 6 bases and J dropped 1 base, with 15 bases sitting between them.

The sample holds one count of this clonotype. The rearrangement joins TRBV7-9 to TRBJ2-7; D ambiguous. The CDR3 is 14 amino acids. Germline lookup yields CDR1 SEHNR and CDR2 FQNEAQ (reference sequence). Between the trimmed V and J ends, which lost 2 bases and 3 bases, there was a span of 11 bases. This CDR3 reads CASSLRARHYEQYF. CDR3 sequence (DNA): TGTGCCAGCAGCTTAAGAGCCCGACACTACGAGCAGTACTTC.

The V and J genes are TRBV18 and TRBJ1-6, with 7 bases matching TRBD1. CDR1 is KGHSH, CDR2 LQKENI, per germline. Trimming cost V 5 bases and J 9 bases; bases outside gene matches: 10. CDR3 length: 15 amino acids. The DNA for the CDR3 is TGTGCCAGCTCAACGAGACAGGGTTGGGTTTCACCCCTCCACTTT. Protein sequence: CASSTRQGWVSPLHF. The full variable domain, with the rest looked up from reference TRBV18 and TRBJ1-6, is NAGVMQNPRHLVRRRGQEARLRCSPMKGHSHVYWYRQLPEEGLKFMVYLQKENIIDESGMPKERFSAEFPKEGPSILRIQQVVRGDSAAYFCASSTRQGWVSPLHFGNGTRLTVT.

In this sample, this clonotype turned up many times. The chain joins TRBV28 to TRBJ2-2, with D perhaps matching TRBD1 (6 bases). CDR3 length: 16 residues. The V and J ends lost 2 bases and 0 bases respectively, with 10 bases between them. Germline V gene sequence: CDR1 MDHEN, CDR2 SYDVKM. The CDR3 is CASSLDGTSNTGELFF. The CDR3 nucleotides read TGTGCCAGCAGTTTAGACGGGACATCGAACACCGGGGAGCTGTTTTTT.

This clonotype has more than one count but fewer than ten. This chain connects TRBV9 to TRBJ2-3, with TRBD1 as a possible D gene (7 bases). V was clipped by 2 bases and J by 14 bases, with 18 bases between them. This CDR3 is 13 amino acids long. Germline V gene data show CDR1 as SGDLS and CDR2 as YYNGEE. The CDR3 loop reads CASSVAGGGDAYF. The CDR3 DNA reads TGTGCCAGCAGCGTCGCAGGGGGAGGTGATGCGTATTTT. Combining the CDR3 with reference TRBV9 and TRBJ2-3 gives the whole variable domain DSGVTQTPKHLITATGQRVTLRCSPRSGDLSVYWYQQSLDQGLQFLIQYYNGEERAKGNILERFSAQQFPDLHSELNLSSLELGDSALYFCASSVAGGGDAYFGPGTRLTVL.